This TCR beta chain was identified during a study of control samples from healthy donors and cancer patients. The assay was immunoSEQ multiplex PCR, and TCRdb's table has in-frame clones only and misses some. Here the sample spans about 130,000 clones, about 92% being singletons. This CDR3 is 14 amino acids long. Between the trimmed V and J ends, which lost 0 bases and 1 base, there was a span of 7 bases. Germline assignment: CDR1 SGHRS and CDR2 YFSETQ. This chain joins TRBV5-1 and TRBJ1-1; D not certain. What was sequenced was PBMCs. This receptor was taken from a man older than 75 with head and neck cancer. The CDR3 coding sequence is TGCGCCAGCAGCTTGGCCGTGGCGAACACTGAAGCTTTCTTT. Its protein is CASSLAVANTEAFF.